Listed below are T cell receptor beta chains from one sample, sequenced in a study of T cells in Graves' hyperthyroidism and ophthalmopathy. TCRdb itself ran the multiplex PCR reads through MiXCR, one entry per CDR3 protein. The sample has approximately 370,000 distinct CDR3 sequences; about 18% are singletons. The source material was blood. The receptors originated from a woman aged 25 to 39 with Graves' hyperthyroidism that later progressed to Graves' ophthalmopathy. The CDR3 runs from the conserved cysteine through the conserved F or W. A D gene is named only where the DNA matches it firmly. Clone size is shown for a subset of rows, as once, few, many or a class of expanded clone.

V gene	clone size	D gene	J gene	CDR3 DNA	CDR3 protein
TRBV27	once	.	TRBJ2-7	TGTGCCAGCAGTTTCGGACACCCCATGGGCGAGCAGTACTTC	CASSFGHPMGEQYF
TRBV5-8	.	.	TRBJ1-1	TGTGCCAGCACCAAACGGACACGGGAGAACACTGAAGCTTTCTTT	CASTKRTRENTEAFF
TRBV6-2/TRBV6-3	.	.	TRBJ2-7	TGTGCCAGCAACGAACCCGGTGGGACCAACAACGACGAGCAGTACTTC	CASNEPGGTNNDEQYF
TRBV12-3/TRBV12-4	.	TRBD1	TRBJ1-4	TGTGCCAGCAGCGAGGGCCGGACAGGGTGGGGTGAAAAACTGTTTTTT	CASSEGRTGWGEKLFF
TRBV6-2/TRBV6-3	many	.	TRBJ2-7	TGTGCCAGCAGACGACCTCAGGGGACCTACGAGCAGTACTTC	CASRRPQGTYEQYF
TRBV19	.	TRBD2	TRBJ2-1	TGTGCCACCTCACTAGCGGGAGCAAACAATGAGCAGTTCTTC	CATSLAGANNEQFF
TRBV20-1	many	.	TRBJ2-7	TGCAGTGCCCCGAGGTGGAGTTCGGGCACCTACGAGCAGTACTTC	CSAPRWSSGTYEQYF
TRBV7-2	.	TRBD1	TRBJ1-6	TGTGCCAGCAGCTTAAGGGACAGCGATTCACCCCTCCACTTT	CASSLRDSDSPLHF
TRBV7-9	many	.	TRBJ2-7	TGTGCCAGCAGCTTAGCTACTCGGGGAGCCTACGAGCAGTACTTC	CASSLATRGAYEQYF
TRBV20-1	.	.	TRBJ1-2	TGCAGTGCTAGATTAAATGCCGCAGGGGTCCTATCCTTCTATGGCTACACCTTC	CSARLNAAGVLSFYGYTF
TRBV5-5	few	.	TRBJ2-3	TGTGCCAGCAGCTCTGGAGTGGCCGCCGGAGGTACAGATACGCAGTATTTT	CASSSGVAAGGTDTQYF
TRBV7-2	many	TRBD2	TRBJ2-3	TGTGCCAGCAGCTTAGTGGGGCGGCTAGCGGGACCCCTCTCAAGGACAGATACGCAGTATTTT	CASSLVGRLAGPLSRTDTQYF
TRBV12-3/TRBV12-4	.	.	TRBJ1-1	TGTGCCAGCAGTCCCGGGGTGGGGGACACTGAAGCTTTCTTT	CASSPGVGDTEAFF
TRBV20-1	many	.	TRBJ1-2	TGCAGTGCTAGAGACCCGGGCAGGGAGTTCTATGGCTACACCTTC	CSARDPGREFYGYTF
TRBV7-9	many	.	TRBJ2-7	TGTGCCAGCAGCTCCTTACGAACAGGGTACGAGCAGTACTTC	CASSSLRTGYEQYF
TRBV10-3	.	.	TRBJ2-2	TGTGCCATCTCACTCTCCGCTCGGGAAGGATACACCGGGGAGCTGTTTTTT	CAISLSAREGYTGELFF
TRBV6-1	many	TRBD1	TRBJ2-6	TGTGCCAGCAGTTCCGGGACAGGGTCTGGGGCCAACGTCCTGACTTTC	CASSSGTGSGANVLTF
TRBV28	many	.	TRBJ1-1	TGTGCCAGCAGTTTTTCGGGGCGCACTGAAGCTTTCTTT	CASSFSGRTEAFF
TRBV18	many	.	TRBJ2-3	TGTGCCAGCTCAACTGCGGGCCAACCAGATACGCAGTATTTT	CASSTAGQPDTQYF
TRBV7-9	.	.	TRBJ2-2	TGTGCCAGCAGCCCCCCAGCGGTAGCGGCTAACACCGGGGAGCTGTTTTTT	CASSPPAVAANTGELFF
TRBV28	many	.	TRBJ2-1	TGTGCCAGCACCCCCCCTGGGACACCGGGGGTCAATGAGCAGTTCTTC	CASTPPGTPGVNEQFF
TRBV7-9	few	.	TRBJ2-7	TGTGCCAGCAGTAACTTATTGGACTACGAGCAGTACTTC	CASSNLLDYEQYF
TRBV5-1	.	.	TRBJ2-1	TGCGCCAGCAGCTTGTCCGGACAGACAAACAATGAGCAGTTCTTC	CASSLSGQTNNEQFF
TRBV12-3/TRBV12-4	many	.	TRBJ2-4	TGTGCCAGCACCGGAGGGGTTGCAGGAAACATTCAGTACTTC	CASTGGVAGNIQYF
TRBV27	many	.	TRBJ1-2	TGTGCCAGCAGTATCACCCCGGACTATGGCTACACCTTC	CASSITPDYGYTF
TRBV27	many	.	TRBJ1-2	TGTGCCAGCAGTCTGGGGGAGAACTATGGCTACACCTTC	CASSLGENYGYTF
TRBV5-1	few	TRBD2	TRBJ2-5	TGCGCCAGCAGCTCCGTCAGGACTAGCGGGATACGAGGAGAGACCCAGTACTTC	CASSSVRTSGIRGETQYF
TRBV20-1	many	TRBD2	TRBJ2-2	TGCAGTGCTAGAGGGGGGGGAACGGGCACCGGGGAGCTGTTTTTT	CSARGGGTGTGELFF
TRBV20-1	many	.	TRBJ1-2	TGCAGTGCTGGGGGGGGGTATGGCTACACCTTC	CSAGGGYGYTF
TRBV2	many	.	TRBJ1-6	TGTGCCAGGGGGACGACAGATAATTCACCCCTCCACTTT	CARGTTDNSPLHF
TRBV28	many	.	TRBJ1-5	TGTGCCAGCAGTTTCTCAAGCAGGGGTAGCAATCAGCCCCAGCATTTT	CASSFSSRGSNQPQHF
TRBV2	many	.	TRBJ2-7	TGTGCCAGCAGCCGCCTACTAGCTGGAGACTACGAGCAGTACTTC	CASSRLLAGDYEQYF
TRBV20-1	many	.	TRBJ1-2	TGCAGTGCTAGAGATTTGGGGGATGGCTACACCTTC	CSARDLGDGYTF
TRBV20-1	many	TRBD2	TRBJ2-1	TGCAGTGCTAGAGATTCCTCTCCCGGGAGGGCCGTTGACAATGAGCAGTTCTTC	CSARDSSPGRAVDNEQFF
TRBV28	many	.	TRBJ2-1	TGTGCCAGCAGTCCCGAGAATGAGCAGTTCTTC	CASSPENEQFF
TRBV28	many	TRBD2	TRBJ2-1	TGTGCCAGCAAGTGGACTAGCGGGCGATACAATGAGCAGTTCTTC	CASKWTSGRYNEQFF
TRBV7-3	.	TRBD2	TRBJ2-1	TGTGCCAGCAGCCTCCCCCTTAGCGGGAGGGCAAATGAGCAGTTCTTC	CASSLPLSGRANEQFF
TRBV7-8	.	.	TRBJ1-3	TGTGCCAGCAGCTTTGGGGGTACTTTCTCTGGAAACACCATATATTTT	CASSFGGTFSGNTIYF
TRBV20-1	.	.	TRBJ1-4	TGCAGTGCTAGAGGGCTTGCAACTAATGAAAAACTGTTTTTT	CSARGLATNEKLFF
TRBV5-5	many	.	TRBJ1-4	TGTGCCAGCACGGAAGGGGCAACTAATGAAAAACTGTTTTTT	CASTEGATNEKLFF
TRBV7-9	many	.	TRBJ2-1	TGTGCCAGCAAGGGTTTTCGCCGGTCTGCCTACAATGAGCAGTTCTTC	CASKGFRRSAYNEQFF
TRBV5-1	many	.	TRBJ2-7	TGCGCCAGCACCGACGTGGGCGAGCAGTACTTC	CASTDVGEQYF
TRBV5-1	many	.	TRBJ2-2	TGCGCCAGCAGCTTGGGACCGTCCCAGTCAGGGGAGCTGTTTTTT	CASSLGPSQSGELFF
TRBV4-1	many	.	TRBJ2-7	TGCGCCAGCAGCCAAGAAGGGGGAGGGGCAAGCTCCTACGAGCAGTACTTC	CASSQEGGGASSYEQYF
TRBV5-8	.	.	TRBJ1-5	TGTGCCAGCAGCCCATACTTTCAGGGGAGGCAGCCCCAGCATTTT	CASSPYFQGRQPQHF
TRBV20-1	.	.	TRBJ2-7	TGCAGTGCTAGAGTGGCAGACTACGAGCAGTACTTC	CSARVADYEQYF
TRBV11-2	many	TRBD1	TRBJ2-1	TGTGCCAGCAGCTTAGCTGAGGGGACAGGGTGGAATGAGCAGTTCTTC	CASSLAEGTGWNEQFF
TRBV29-1	few	TRBD1	TRBJ2-3	TGCAGCGTTGAGCAACAGGGACAGACGTATTCAGATACGCAGTATTTT	CSVEQQGQTYSDTQYF
TRBV5-1	many	.	TRBJ2-3	TGCGCCAGCAGCTTGGTATCAGCTCGGTACACAGATACGCAGTATTTT	CASSLVSARYTDTQYF
TRBV12-3/TRBV12-4	many	.	TRBJ1-5	TGTGCCAGCAGCTATCAGAATCAGCCCCAGCATTTT	CASSYQNQPQHF
TRBV6-1	many	.	TRBJ1-2	TGTGCCAGCAGGGCAGACAGTTACCCCTCCTATGGCTACACCTTC	CASRADSYPSYGYTF
TRBV3-1	many	TRBD2	TRBJ2-1	TGTGCCAGCAGCCAAACGGCGGGGGGGCATAATGAGCAGTTCTTC	CASSQTAGGHNEQFF
TRBV7-2	few	.	TRBJ1-5	TGTGCCAGCAGCGCGGGGGGTAGCAATCAGCCCCAGCATTTT	CASSAGGSNQPQHF